The next 4 T cell receptor beta chains were all read from a single sample in a study of blood T cell repertoires in COVID-19. The repertoire was sequenced with immunoSEQ multiplex PCR; TCRdb's copy has only in-frame clones and lacks some. This table holds 35,000 to 40,000 clones, over 75% found once. The sequenced material came from peripheral blood. These receptors were collected from a man between 60 and 75 years old with active COVID-19.

This rearrangement joins TRBV9 to TRBJ1-1; TRBD1 might be the D (6 bases). Germline CDR1 is SGDLS and CDR2 is YYNGEE. The CDR3 is 14 amino acids. The V gene lost 4 bases and the J gene lost 4 bases, with 14 bases spanning the gap. CDR3: CASSSRDKITEAFF. The DNA of the CDR3 is TGTGCCAGCAGCTCCCGGGACAAGATCACTGAAGCTTTCTTT.

The sample holds one count of this clone. The chain employs TRBV9 and TRBJ1-6; 7 bases fit TRBD1. The CDR3 spans 15 residues. Germline CDR1 is SGDLS and CDR2 is YYNGEE. Trimming removed 3 bases from V and 3 bases from J; junction bases left unmatched: 3. This chain's CDR3 is CASSEGAVYNSPLHF. CDR3 in DNA: TGTGCCAGCAGCGAGGGGGCGGTCTATAATTCACCCCTCCACTTT.

This rearrangement joins TRBV5-6 to TRBJ2-2; tentatively, D is TRBD2 (6 bases). This CDR3 contains 15 residues. V gave up 2 bases and J gave up 0 bases, with 8 bases separating them. Germline V gene data show CDR1 as SGHDT and CDR2 as YYEEEE. The CDR3, as DNA: TGTGCCAGCAGCTTAGCTAGCGCGAACACCGGGGAGCTGTTTTTT. Protein sequence: CASSLASANTGELFF.

The chain is built from TRBV12-2 and TRBJ2-3; no check of the table's D call, TRBD2, against the DNA was made. TRBV12-2 is a listed pseudogene. The CDR3 has 13 amino acids. The CDR3: CASRLSGEDTQYF. In DNA form, the CDR3 reads TGTGCAAGTCGCTTATCCGGGGAAGATACGCAGTATTTT.